This T cell receptor beta chain originates from a study of blood T cell repertoires in COVID-19. Study details: PBMCs, B-cell-depleted T cells, or T cells provided the cDNA or gDNA that made up the material.

Germline V gives CDR1 SQVTM, CDR2 ANQGSEA. V dropped 6 bases and J dropped 4; count of bases not matched to a gene: 6. The CDR3 is made up of 13 amino acids. Assay: immunoSEQ multiplex PCR; the TCRdb copy retains only in-frame clones and omits some. The sample records around 250,000 clones, nearly 90% being singletons. The rearrangement links TRBV29-1 to TRBJ1-5, with 7 bases lining up with TRBD1. The clonotype comes from a human donor in a cohort sampled during active COVID-19. Sample: peripheral blood. CDR3 in amino acids: CSVDGTVNQPQHF. In DNA form, the CDR3 reads TGCAGCGTCGACGGGACAGTTAATCAGCCCCAGCATTTT. The entire variable domain, with the rest obtained from reference TRBV29-1 and TRBJ1-5, is as follows: SAVISQKPSRDICQRGTSLTIQCQVDSQVTMMFWYRQQPGQSLTLIATANQGSEATYESGFVIDKFPISRPNLTFSTLTVSNMSPEDSSIYLCSVDGTVNQPQHFGDGTRLSIL.